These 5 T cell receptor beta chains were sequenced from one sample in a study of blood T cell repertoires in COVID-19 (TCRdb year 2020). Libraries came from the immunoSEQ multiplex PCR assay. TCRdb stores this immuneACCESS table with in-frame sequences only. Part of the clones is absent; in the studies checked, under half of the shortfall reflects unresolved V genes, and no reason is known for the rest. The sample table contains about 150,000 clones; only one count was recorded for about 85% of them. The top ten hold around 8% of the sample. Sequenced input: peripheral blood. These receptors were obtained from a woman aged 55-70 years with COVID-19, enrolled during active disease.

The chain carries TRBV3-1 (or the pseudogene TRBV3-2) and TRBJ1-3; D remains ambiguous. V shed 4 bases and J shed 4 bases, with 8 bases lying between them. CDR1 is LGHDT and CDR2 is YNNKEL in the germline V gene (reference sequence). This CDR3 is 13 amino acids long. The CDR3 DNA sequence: TGTGCCAGCAGCCCTGCCGGGGGAAACACCATATATTTT. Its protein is CASSPAGGNTIYF.

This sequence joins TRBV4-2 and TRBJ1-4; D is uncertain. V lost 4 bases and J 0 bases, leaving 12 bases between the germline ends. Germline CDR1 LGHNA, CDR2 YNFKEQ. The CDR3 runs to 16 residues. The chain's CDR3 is CASSPTPYATNEKLFF. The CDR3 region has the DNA TGTGCCAGCAGCCCAACACCGTATGCAACTAATGAAAAACTGTTTTTT.

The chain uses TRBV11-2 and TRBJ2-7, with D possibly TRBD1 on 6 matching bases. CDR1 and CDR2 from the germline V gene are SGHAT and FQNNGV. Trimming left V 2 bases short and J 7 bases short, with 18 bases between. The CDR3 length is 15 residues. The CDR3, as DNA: TGTGCCAGCAGCTTAACAACGTCAGGGGCTAGGGAGCAGTACTTC. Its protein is CASSLTTSGAREQYF.

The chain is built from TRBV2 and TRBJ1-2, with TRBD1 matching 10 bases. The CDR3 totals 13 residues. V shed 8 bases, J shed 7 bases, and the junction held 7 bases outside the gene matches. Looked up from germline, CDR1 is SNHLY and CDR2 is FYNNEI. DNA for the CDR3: TGTGCCAGCGGGACAGGGGCTTCCATTGGCTACACCTTC. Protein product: CASGTGASIGYTF.

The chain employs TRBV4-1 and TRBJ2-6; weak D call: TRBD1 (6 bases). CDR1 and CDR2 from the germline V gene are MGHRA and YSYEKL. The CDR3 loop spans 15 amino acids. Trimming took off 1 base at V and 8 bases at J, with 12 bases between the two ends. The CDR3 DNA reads TGCGCCAGCAGCCAAGCCAGACAGGTACCCAACGTCCTGACTTTC. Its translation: CASSQARQVPNVLTF.